This entry features one T cell receptor (beta chain) sequence. These data belong to a study of OX40 agonist ivuxolimab in advanced cancers. TCRdb's table, derived via immunoSEQ multiplex PCR, lists solely in-frame clones and lacks some. The profile shows 65,000 to 80,000 clones, around nine tenths of them singletons. This sequence was found in an adult with an advanced solid tumor such as melanoma, head and neck, liver or kidney cancer. Sample: CD4+ or CD8+ T cells sorted from blood, taken in a trial of the OX40 agonist ivuxolimab.

CDR3 coding DNA: TGCGCCAGCAGCCAAGCGTCCGGGACTAGCGGGAGTAATGAGCAGTTCTTC. Amino acids: CASSQASGTSGSNEQFF. The V call is TRBV4-1, the J call TRBJ2-1, with 14 bases matching TRBD2. The CDR3 length is 17 residues. Germline lookup yields CDR1 MGHRA and CDR2 YSYEKL. V lost 1 base and J lost 7; bases outside the gene matches: 6.